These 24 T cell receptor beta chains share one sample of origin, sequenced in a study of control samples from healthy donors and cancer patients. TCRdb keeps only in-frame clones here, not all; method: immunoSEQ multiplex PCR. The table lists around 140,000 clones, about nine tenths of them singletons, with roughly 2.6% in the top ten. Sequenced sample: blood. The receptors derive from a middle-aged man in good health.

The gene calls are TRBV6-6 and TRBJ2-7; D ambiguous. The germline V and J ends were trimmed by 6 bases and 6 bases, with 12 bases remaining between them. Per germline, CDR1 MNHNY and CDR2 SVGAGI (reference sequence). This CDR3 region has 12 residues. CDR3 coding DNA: TGTGCCAGCAGCCCCGCCCCCGGCGAGCAGTACTTC. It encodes CASSPAPGEQYF.

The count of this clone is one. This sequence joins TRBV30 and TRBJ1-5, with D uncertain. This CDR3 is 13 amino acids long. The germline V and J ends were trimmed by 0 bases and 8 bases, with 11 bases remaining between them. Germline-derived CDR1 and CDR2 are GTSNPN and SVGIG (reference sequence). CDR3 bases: TGTGCCTGGAGTGTAGGATCCGAGGAGCCCCAGCATTTT. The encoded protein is CAWSVGSEEPQHF.

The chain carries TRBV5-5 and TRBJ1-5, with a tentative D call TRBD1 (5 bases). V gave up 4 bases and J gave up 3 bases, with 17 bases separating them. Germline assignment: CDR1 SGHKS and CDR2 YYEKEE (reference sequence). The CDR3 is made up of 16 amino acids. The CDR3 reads CASSLEVGALNQPQHF. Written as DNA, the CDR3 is TGTGCCAGCAGCCTTGAGGTCGGGGCACTCAATCAGCCCCAGCATTTT.

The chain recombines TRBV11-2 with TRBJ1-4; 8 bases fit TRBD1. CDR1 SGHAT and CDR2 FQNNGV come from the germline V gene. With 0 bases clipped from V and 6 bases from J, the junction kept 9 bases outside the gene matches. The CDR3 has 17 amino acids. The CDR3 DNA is TGTGCCAGCAGCTTAGAAGTATTGGGGACAGGACATGAAAAACTGTTTTTT. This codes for CASSLEVLGTGHEKLFF.

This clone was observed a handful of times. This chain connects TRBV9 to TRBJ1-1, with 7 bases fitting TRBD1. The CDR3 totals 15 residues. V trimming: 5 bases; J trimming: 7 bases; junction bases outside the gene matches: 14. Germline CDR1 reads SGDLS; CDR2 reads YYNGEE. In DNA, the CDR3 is TGTGCCAGCAGACTTATGACAGGGAAAAGCTTTGAAGCTTTCTTT. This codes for CASRLMTGKSFEAFF.

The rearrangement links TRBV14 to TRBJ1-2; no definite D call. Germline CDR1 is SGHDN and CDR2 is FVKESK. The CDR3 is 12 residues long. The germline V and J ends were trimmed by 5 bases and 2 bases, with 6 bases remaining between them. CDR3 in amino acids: CASSVVNYGYTF. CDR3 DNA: TGTGCCAGCAGCGTAGTGAACTATGGCTACACCTTC.

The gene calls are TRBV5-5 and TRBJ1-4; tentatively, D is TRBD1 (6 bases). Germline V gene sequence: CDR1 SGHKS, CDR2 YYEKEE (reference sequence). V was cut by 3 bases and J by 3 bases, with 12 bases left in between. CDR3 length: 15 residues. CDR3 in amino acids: CASSSTGFANEKLFF. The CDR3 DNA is TGTGCCAGCAGCTCCACAGGGTTCGCTAATGAAAAACTGTTTTTT.

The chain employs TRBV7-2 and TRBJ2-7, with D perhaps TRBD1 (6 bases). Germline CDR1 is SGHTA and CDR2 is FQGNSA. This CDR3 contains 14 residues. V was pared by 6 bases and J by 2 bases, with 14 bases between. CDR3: CASSTGSSPYEQYF. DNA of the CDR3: TGTGCCAGCAGTACAGGGTCTTCACCCTACGAGCAGTACTTC. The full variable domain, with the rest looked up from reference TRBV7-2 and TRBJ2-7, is GAGVSQSPSNKVTEKGKDVELRCDPISGHTALYWYRQSLGQGLEFLIYFQGNSAPDKSGLPSDRFSAERTGGSVSTLTIQRTQQEDSAVYLCASSTGSSPYEQYFGPGTRLTVT.

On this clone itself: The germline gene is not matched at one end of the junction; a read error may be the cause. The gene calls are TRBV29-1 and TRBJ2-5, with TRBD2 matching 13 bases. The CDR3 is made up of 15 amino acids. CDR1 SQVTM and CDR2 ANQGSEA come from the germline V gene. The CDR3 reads CSVEGLAGERETQYF. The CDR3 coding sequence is TGCAGCGTAGAAGGACTAGCGGGGGAGCGGGAGACCCAGTACTTC. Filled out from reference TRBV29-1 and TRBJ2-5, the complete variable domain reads SAVISQKPSRDICQRGTSLTIQCQVDSQVTMMFWYRQQPGQSLTLIATANQGSEATYESGFVIDKFPISRPNLTFSTLTVSNMSPEDSSIYLCSVEGLAGERETQYFGPGTRLLVL.

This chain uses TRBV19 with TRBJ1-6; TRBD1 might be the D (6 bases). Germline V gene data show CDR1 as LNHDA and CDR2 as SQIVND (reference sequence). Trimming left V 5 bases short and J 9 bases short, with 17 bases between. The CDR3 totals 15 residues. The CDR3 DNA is TGTGCCAGTAGTCACGGGGGCCAGGGAGGTTCACCCCTCCACTTT. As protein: CASSHGGQGGSPLHF.

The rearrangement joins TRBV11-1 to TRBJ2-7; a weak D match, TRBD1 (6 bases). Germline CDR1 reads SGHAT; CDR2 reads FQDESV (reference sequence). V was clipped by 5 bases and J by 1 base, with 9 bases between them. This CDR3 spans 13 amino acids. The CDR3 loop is CASSLRGSYEQYF. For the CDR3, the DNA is TGTGCCAGCAGCCTCAGGGGTTCCTACGAGCAGTACTTC.

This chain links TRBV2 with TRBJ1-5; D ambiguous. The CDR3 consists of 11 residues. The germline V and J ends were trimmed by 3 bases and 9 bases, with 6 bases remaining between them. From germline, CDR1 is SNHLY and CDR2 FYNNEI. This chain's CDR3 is CASSDLGPQHF. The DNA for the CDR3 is TGTGCCAGCAGTGACCTGGGGCCCCAGCATTTT.

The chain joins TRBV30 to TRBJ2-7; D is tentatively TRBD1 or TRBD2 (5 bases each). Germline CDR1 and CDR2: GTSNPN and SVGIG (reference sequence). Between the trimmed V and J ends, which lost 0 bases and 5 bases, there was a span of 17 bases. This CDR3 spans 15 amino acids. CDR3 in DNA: TGTGCCTGGAGTGTCCCACCGGGACCGTTACACGAGCAGTACTTC. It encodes CAWSVPPGPLHEQYF.

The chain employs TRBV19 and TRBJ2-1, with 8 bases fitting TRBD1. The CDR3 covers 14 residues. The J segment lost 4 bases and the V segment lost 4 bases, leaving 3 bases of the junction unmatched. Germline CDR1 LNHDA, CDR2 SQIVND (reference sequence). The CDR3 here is CASSTGTGYNEQFF. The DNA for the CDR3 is TGTGCCAGTAGTACCGGGACAGGTTACAATGAGCAGTTCTTC.

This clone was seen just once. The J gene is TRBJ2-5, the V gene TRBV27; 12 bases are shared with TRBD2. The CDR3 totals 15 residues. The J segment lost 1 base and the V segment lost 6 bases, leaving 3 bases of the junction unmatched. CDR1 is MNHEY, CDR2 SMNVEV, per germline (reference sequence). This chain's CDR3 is CASRPTSGGQETQYF. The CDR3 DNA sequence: TGTGCCAGCAGGCCGACTAGCGGGGGCCAAGAGACCCAGTACTTC.

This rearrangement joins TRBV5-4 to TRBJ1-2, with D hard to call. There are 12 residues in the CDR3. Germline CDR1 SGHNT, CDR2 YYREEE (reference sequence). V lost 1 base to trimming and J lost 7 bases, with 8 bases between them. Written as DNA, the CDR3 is TGTGCCAGCAGCTTGTTCCTGGTTGGCTACACCTTC. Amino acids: CASSLFLVGYTF.

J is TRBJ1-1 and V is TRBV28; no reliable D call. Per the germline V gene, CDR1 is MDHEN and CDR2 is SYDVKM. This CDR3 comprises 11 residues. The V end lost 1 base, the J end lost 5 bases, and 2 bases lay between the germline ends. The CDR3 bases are TGTGCCAGCAGTTTATATACTGAAGCTTTCTTT. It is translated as CASSLYTEAFF.

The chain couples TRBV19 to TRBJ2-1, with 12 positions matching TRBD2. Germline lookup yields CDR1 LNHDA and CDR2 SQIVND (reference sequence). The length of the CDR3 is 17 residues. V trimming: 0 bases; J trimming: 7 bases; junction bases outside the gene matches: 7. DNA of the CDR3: TGTGCCAGTAGTATAGATCCCCCCGGACTAGCGGGGAATGAGCAGTTCTTC. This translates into CASSIDPPGLAGNEQFF.

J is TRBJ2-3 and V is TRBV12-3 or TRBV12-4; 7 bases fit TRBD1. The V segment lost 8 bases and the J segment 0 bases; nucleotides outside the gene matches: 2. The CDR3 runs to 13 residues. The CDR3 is CASGRGSTDTQYF. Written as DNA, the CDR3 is TGTGCCAGCGGCAGGGGGAGCACAGATACGCAGTATTTT.

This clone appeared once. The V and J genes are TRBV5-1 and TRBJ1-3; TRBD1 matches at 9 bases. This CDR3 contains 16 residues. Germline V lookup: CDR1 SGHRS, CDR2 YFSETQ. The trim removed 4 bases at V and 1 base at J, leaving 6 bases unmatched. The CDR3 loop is CASSPGQGLSGNTIYF. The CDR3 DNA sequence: TGCGCCAGCAGCCCCGGACAGGGGTTGTCTGGAAACACCATATATTTT.

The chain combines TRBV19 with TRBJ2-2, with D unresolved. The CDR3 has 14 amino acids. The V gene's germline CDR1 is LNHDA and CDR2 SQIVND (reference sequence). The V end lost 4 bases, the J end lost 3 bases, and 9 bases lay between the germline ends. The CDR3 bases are TGTGCCAGTAGTACTTGGACGGACACCGGGGAGCTGTTTTTT. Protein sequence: CASSTWTDTGELFF. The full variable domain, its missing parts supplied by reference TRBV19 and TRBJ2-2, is DGGITQSPKYLFRKEGQNVTLSCEQNLNHDAMYWYRQDPGQGLRLIYYSQIVNDFQKGDIAEGYSVSREKKESFPLTVTSAQKNPTAFYLCASSTWTDTGELFFGEGSRLTVL.

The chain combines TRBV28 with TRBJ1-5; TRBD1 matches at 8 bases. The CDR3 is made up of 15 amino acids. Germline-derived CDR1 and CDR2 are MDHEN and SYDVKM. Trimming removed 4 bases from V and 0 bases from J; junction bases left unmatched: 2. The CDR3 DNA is TGTGCCAGCAGTTACAGGGGGATTAGCAATCAGCCCCAGCATTTT. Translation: CASSYRGISNQPQHF.

The CDR3 sequence is CASSESRTGYYGYTF. The CDR3 DNA follows: TGTGCCAGCAGTGAATCCCGCACAGGGTACTATGGCTACACCTTC. The J gene is TRBJ1-2, the V gene TRBV6-1, with TRBD1 as a possible D gene (6 bases). The CDR3 sequence is 15 residues long. Trimming cost V 2 bases and J 3 bases, with 13 bases left between them. From germline, CDR1 is MNHNS and CDR2 SASEGT.

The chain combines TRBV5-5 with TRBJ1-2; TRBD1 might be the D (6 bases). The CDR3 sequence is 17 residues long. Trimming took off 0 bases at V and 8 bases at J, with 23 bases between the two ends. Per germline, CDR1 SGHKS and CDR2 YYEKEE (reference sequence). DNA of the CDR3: TGTGCCAGCAGCTTGGTACAGGTGTTATCCTCGGGGGCGGGCTACACCTTC. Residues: CASSLVQVLSSGAGYTF.